This T cell receptor (beta chain) derives from a study of T-cell memory formation after mild COVID-19. TCRdb independently ran MiXCR on the 5' RACE reads; one entry per CDR3 protein. The repertoire consists of around 390,000 distinct CDR3 sequences, with around a sixth occurring once and the leading ten covering 20% to 25%. Per germline, CDR1 LGHDT and CDR2 YNNKEL (reference sequence). V was cut by 4 bases and J by 5 bases, with 14 bases left in between. CDR3 size: 14 residues. Sequenced input: PBMCs or a T cell subset sorted from them (not recorded which). The TCR comes from a young man who had mild COVID-19 (a few samples of this study predate the infection). Cell type and time point are not known. This chain uses TRBV3-1 with TRBJ2-5, with D possibly TRBD2 on 6 matching bases. In nucleotides, the CDR3 is TGTGCCAGCAGCCCTCCGGCACGGGGGGAGACCCAGTACTTC. Its protein product is CASSPPARGETQYF.